This TCR beta chain emerged from a study of Graves' ophthalmopathy and Graves' hyperthyroidism. On the study more broadly: Pretreatment peripheral blood was obtained at initial diagnosis.

10 ml of fresh blood yielded the PBMCs by density gradient. Using RNA transcripts, the TCR beta CDR3 regions were amplified. Second-round multiplex PCR followed a first-round RT-PCR using HTBI primers. TCRdb recomputed calls from the multiplex PCR reads with MiXCR, one row per CDR3 protein. The sample lists 300,000 to 400,000 distinct CDR3 sequences, about a sixth occurring once. V lost 5 bases and J 2 bases, leaving 10 bases between the germline ends. Germline lookup yields CDR1 SGHTA and CDR2 FQGNSA. The CDR3 runs 13 residues. The sample holds many counts of this clonotype. Sample: peripheral blood. The gene calls are TRBV7-2 and TRBJ2-7, with D possibly matching TRBD2 (6 bases). This sequence originates from an adult woman with stable Graves' hyperthyroidism. CDR3 region: CASSGTWTYEQYF. The CDR3 nucleotides are TGTGCCAGCAGCGGGACTTGGACCTACGAGCAGTACTTC.